Each of the 13 T cell receptor beta chains below was sequenced from the same sample in a study of cytomegalovirus exposure and HLA in healthy donors. PCR involved 60 Vbeta and 13 Jbeta primers. Assay used: immunoSEQ multiplex PCR; TCRdb lists only in-frame clones, some missing. The table shows under 200,000 clones, with about 80% occurring only once. The sequencing input was PBMCs. The receptors come from a man aged 30 to 39 in good health and CMV-seronegative.

The chain uses TRBV6-5 and TRBJ1-2; the D gene is possibly TRBD1 (6 bases). Between the trimmed V and J ends, which lost 6 bases and 8 bases, there was a span of 13 bases. Germline V CDR1 and CDR2: MNHEY, SVGAGI. The CDR3 loop spans 12 amino acids. The DNA of the CDR3 is TGTGCCAGCAGACAGGGTATTGGGGGCTACACCTTC. Translating it yields CASRQGIGGYTF.

The V and J genes are TRBV18 and TRBJ1-4; no firm D call. Trimming shortened V by 3 bases and J by 7 bases, and 6 bases separated the two germline ends. The germline CDR1 and CDR2 sequences are KGHSH and LQKENI. This CDR3 contains 12 residues. The CDR3 is CASSPRGEKLFF. CDR3 sequence (DNA): TGTGCCAGCTCACCGCGAGGTGAAAAACTGTTTTTT.

This chain links TRBV5-4 with TRBJ1-1; 8 positions match TRBD1. The CDR3 covers 14 residues. Germline values: CDR1 SGHNT, CDR2 YYREEE (reference sequence). J gave up 5 bases and V 5 bases, and 8 bases lay outside the gene matches. Here the CDR3 DNA reads TGTGCCAGCAGACTGGACAGGGCTAAGACTGAAGCTTTCTTT. This sequence encodes CASRLDRAKTEAFF.

This clone was recorded a few times. V usage is TRBV7-8 and J usage is TRBJ2-7; TRBD1 might be the D (5 bases). The germline CDR1 and CDR2 sequences are SGHVS and FQNEAQ. Trimming removed 1 base from V and 5 bases from J, with 12 bases in between. CDR3 length equals 14 residues. The CDR3 loop is CASSLVRVFNEQYF. In nucleotides, the CDR3 is TGTGCCAGCAGCTTAGTCAGGGTCTTCAACGAGCAGTACTTC.

The V gene is TRBV19, the J gene TRBJ1-1; 10 positions agree with TRBD1. In germline, CDR1 is LNHDA, CDR2 SQIVND (reference sequence). The CDR3 is 17 residues long. After removal of 5 bases from V and 0 bases from J, the junction contained 9 bases not matched to a gene. The DNA of the CDR3 is TGTGCCAGTAGTCGCGGGACAGGGGCCTACATGAACACTGAAGCTTTCTTT. It specifies CASSRGTGAYMNTEAFF.

This clone was recorded a few times. The chain employs TRBV11-2 and TRBJ1-1, with D uncertain. CDR1 is SGHAT, CDR2 FQNNGV, per germline. Trimming cost V 6 bases and J 6 bases, with 17 bases left between them. The CDR3 consists of 14 residues. The CDR3 DNA is TGTGCCAGCAGGCGAGGCGTGTGGATTGCTGAAGCTTTCTTT. This gives the protein CASRRGVWIAEAFF.

The J gene is TRBJ2-1, the V gene TRBV7-3; 8 bases agree with TRBD2. The CDR3 loop spans 16 amino acids. Trimming cost V 6 bases and J 5 bases; bases outside gene matches: 12. In germline, CDR1 is SGHTA, CDR2 FQGTGA. CDR3 protein: CASSPITSGVHNEQFF. In DNA, the CDR3 is TGTGCCAGCAGTCCGATCACTAGCGGAGTACACAATGAGCAGTTCTTC.

The rearrangement uses TRBV5-1 and TRBJ1-1; D call uncertain. V was pared by 0 bases and J by 0 bases, with 6 bases between. The CDR3 sequence is 14 residues long. Germline V CDR1 and CDR2: SGHRS, YFSETQ. The CDR3 sequence is CASSLGHMNTEAFF. The CDR3 DNA reads as TGCGCCAGCAGCTTGGGTCACATGAACACTGAAGCTTTCTTT.

This sequence joins TRBV7-9 and TRBJ1-5; D ambiguous. Germline V gene data show CDR1 as SEHNR and CDR2 as FQNEAQ (reference sequence). The CDR3 extends over 15 amino acids. The V gene lost 4 bases and the J gene lost 3 bases, with 13 bases spanning the gap. The CDR3 DNA reads TGTGCCAGCAGCTCCGAAGAGTCCTTCAATCAGCCCCAGCATTTT. Translation: CASSSEESFNQPQHF.

This clone turned up a few times. The genes are TRBV27 and TRBJ1-6; D uncertain. CDR3 length: 17 residues. The germline gives CDR1 MNHEY, CDR2 SMNVEV (reference sequence). V was clipped by 3 bases and J by 5 bases, with 17 bases between them. The CDR3 here is CASSFAGAGTNNSPLHF. The CDR3 DNA follows: TGTGCCAGCAGTTTCGCGGGTGCCGGAACGAATAATTCACCCCTCCACTTT.

The chain is built from TRBV6-6 and TRBJ2-7; TRBD1 might be the D (6 bases). Germline CDR1 and CDR2: MNHNY and SVGAGI (reference sequence). V lost 5 bases, J lost 6 bases, and 11 bases lay in between. The CDR3 runs 12 residues. The CDR3 DNA is TGTGCCAGCAGTACCAACAGGGCCGAGCAGTACTTC. Translation: CASSTNRAEQYF.

The chain links TRBV28 to TRBJ1-5; TRBD1 aligns across 7 bases. The germline V gene has CDR1 MDHEN and CDR2 SYDVKM. V dropped 5 bases and J dropped 5; count of bases not matched to a gene: 12. The CDR3 has 16 residues. CDR3 bases: TGTGCCAGCAGTGGACAGGATGGGGGCCCCTATCAGCCCCAGCATTTT. Its translation: CASSGQDGGPYQPQHF.

The V call is TRBV19, the J call TRBJ2-2; 9 bases are a match to TRBD1. The CDR3 sequence is 14 residues long. V lost 5 bases, J lost 6 bases, and 4 bases stayed unmatched. Germline values: CDR1 LNHDA, CDR2 SQIVND (reference sequence). DNA of the CDR3: TGTGCCAGTAGTGAACAGGGGGCGTCCGGGGAGCTGTTTTTT. Protein: CASSEQGASGELFF.